The clone carrying this T cell receptor (beta chain) was seen a handful of times. Germline CDR1 is MNHEY and CDR2 is SMNVEV (reference sequence). Trimming removed 4 bases from V and 1 base from J, with 17 bases in between. This CDR3 has 16 residues. This specimen comes from a study of cytomegalovirus exposure and HLA in healthy donors. With 60 Vbeta and 13 Jbeta primers, the PCR was carried out. Sequencing was performed with immunoSEQ multiplex PCR; in TCRdb, only in-frame clones are kept and a portion is missing. The sample yields 160,000 or so clones, 78% seen once. This chain joins TRBV27 and TRBJ2-7, with D perhaps matching TRBD2 (5 bases). Sequencing used PBMCs. The TCR was taken from a male donor in good health and CMV-seronegative. The CDR3 DNA reads as TGTGCCAGCAGTTCCTCAATTGGACGGGGTTCCTACGAGCAGTACTTC. Translated, it gives CASSSSIGRGSYEQYF.